This T cell receptor beta chain was captured by sequencing in a study of regulatory T cells in long-lasting Graves disease. CDR3 length: 13 amino acids. Germline-derived CDR1 and CDR2 are MNHEY and SMNVEV (reference sequence). Losses at the gene ends were 6 bases for V and 8 bases for J; bases not matched to a gene: 5. Building the TCR beta libraries relied on iRepertoire HTBI primers, and CDR3 regions underwent Arm-PCR. TCRdb re-analysed the multiplex PCR reads in MiXCR, keeping a single row per CDR3 protein. The sample lists around 320,000 distinct CDR3 sequences, over 15% occurring once. As to time point: newly diagnosed GD, antithyroid drugs for less than 3 months. With RNA extracted from PBMCs as input, the TCR library was made. This clonotype was counted between two and nine times. The data also belong to a second study, concerning T cells in Graves' hyperthyroidism and ophthalmopathy.

The clonotype was recovered from a middle-aged man with Graves disease. V and J are TRBV27 and TRBJ1-4, with 8 bases identical to TRBD1. The input for sequencing was peripheral blood mononuclear cells (PBMCs), taken at new diagnosis, from a patient treated with antithyroid drugs. The CDR3 DNA reads as TGTGCCAGCAGGAGGGACAGGACAGAAAAACTGTTTTTT. Amino acid sequence: CASRRDRTEKLFF.